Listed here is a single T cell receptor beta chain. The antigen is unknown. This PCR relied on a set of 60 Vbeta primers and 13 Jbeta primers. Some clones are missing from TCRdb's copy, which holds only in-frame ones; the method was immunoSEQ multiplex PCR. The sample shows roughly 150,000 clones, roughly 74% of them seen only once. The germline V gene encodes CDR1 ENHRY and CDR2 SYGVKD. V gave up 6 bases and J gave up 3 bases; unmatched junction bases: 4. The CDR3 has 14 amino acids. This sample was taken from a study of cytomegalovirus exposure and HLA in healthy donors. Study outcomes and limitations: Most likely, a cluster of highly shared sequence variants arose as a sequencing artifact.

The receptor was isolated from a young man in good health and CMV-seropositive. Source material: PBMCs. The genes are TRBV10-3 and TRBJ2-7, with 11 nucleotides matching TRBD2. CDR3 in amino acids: CAIRPGTSGYEQYF. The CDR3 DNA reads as TGTGCCATCAGACCCGGGACTAGCGGCTACGAGCAGTACTTC.